The 23 T cell receptor beta chains below come from one sample, sequenced in a study of control samples from healthy donors and cancer patients. TCRdb keeps only in-frame clones here, not all; method: immunoSEQ multiplex PCR. Of just over 150,000 clones listed, 93% are singletons. The sequenced sample consisted of blood. These receptor sequences come from a man aged 50 to 60 in good health.

V and J are TRBV7-9 and TRBJ2-3; the D gene could be TRBD1 or TRBD2 (5 bases each). V was pared by 5 bases and J by 2 bases, with 14 bases between. Germline CDR1 and CDR2: SEHNR and FQNEAQ (reference sequence). The CDR3 has 15 amino acids. CDR3 protein: CASSRSTGHTDTQYF. Written as DNA, the CDR3 is TGTGCCAGCAGCCGCTCCACGGGGCACACAGATACGCAGTATTTT.

This clone was counted only a few times. The J gene is TRBJ2-7, the V gene TRBV7-2, with unresolved D. The CDR3 has 12 amino acids. The V and J ends lost 1 base and 4 bases respectively, with 5 bases between them. The germline V gene encodes CDR1 SGHTA and CDR2 FQGNSA. CDR3 residues: CASSLVDYEQYF. The CDR3 bases are TGTGCCAGCAGCTTAGTAGATTACGAGCAGTACTTC. Complete variable domain (other parts from reference TRBV7-2 and TRBJ2-7): GAGVSQSPSNKVTEKGKDVELRCDPISGHTALYWYRQSLGQGLEFLIYFQGNSAPDKSGLPSDRFSAERTGGSVSTLTIQRTQQEDSAVYLCASSLVDYEQYFGPGTRLTVT.

The rearrangement links TRBV28 to TRBJ2-2; 7 nucleotides match TRBD2. The J segment lost 1 base and the V segment lost 10 bases, leaving 6 bases of the junction unmatched. Germline assignment: CDR1 MDHEN and CDR2 SYDVKM. This CDR3 has 14 residues. The CDR3 is CATLASRNTGELFF. For the CDR3, the DNA is TGTGCCACACTAGCGTCCAGGAACACCGGGGAGCTGTTTTTT.

This clone appeared a single time. The chain is built from TRBV9 and TRBJ2-3; possible D gene TRBD2, 5 bases. This CDR3 is 15 amino acids long. Germline assignment: CDR1 SGDLS and CDR2 YYNGEE. V lost 4 bases and J lost 5, with 17 bases in between. CDR3 in DNA: TGTGCCAGCAGCCTCCGAGAGGGATTTATAGATACGCAGTATTTT. Its protein product is CASSLREGFIDTQYF.

This rearrangement joins TRBV19 to TRBJ2-3; D uncertain. Per germline, CDR1 LNHDA and CDR2 SQIVND (reference sequence). The CDR3 totals 16 residues. V shed 1 base and J shed 5 bases, with 16 bases lying between them. CDR3 DNA sequence: TGTGCCAGTAGTATAGTGTCGGCCGGTTTCATAGATACGCAGTATTTT. This gives the protein CASSIVSAGFIDTQYF.

This rearrangement joins TRBV9 to TRBJ2-3, with a possible D match to TRBD1 (7 bases). The V and J ends lost 0 bases and 2 bases respectively, with 13 bases between them. This CDR3 spans 16 amino acids. Germline CDR1 SGDLS, CDR2 YYNGEE. As DNA, the CDR3 is TGTGCCAGCAGCGTAGAAGCAGGGGGGAACACAGATACGCAGTATTTT. Its protein is CASSVEAGGNTDTQYF.

A single count supports this clone. V and J are TRBV6-5 and TRBJ1-1, with no clear D. Trimming removed 6 bases from V and 1 base from J, with 9 bases in between. Germline CDR1 reads MNHEY; CDR2 reads SVGAGI. The CDR3 covers 13 residues. The CDR3 sequence is CASRLGTNTEAFF. The CDR3 DNA is TGTGCCAGCAGACTAGGAACGAACACTGAAGCTTTCTTT.

V usage is TRBV5-4 and J usage is TRBJ2-6; D remains ambiguous. This CDR3 has 17 amino acids. CDR1 is SGHNT, CDR2 YYREEE, per germline (reference sequence). Trimming shortened V by 2 bases and J by 1 base, and 13 bases separated the two germline ends. Here the CDR3 DNA reads TGTGCCAGCAGCTTAAAGGGCAGGCGGTCTGGGGCCAACGTCCTGACTTTC. Translated, it gives CASSLKGRRSGANVLTF.

The rearrangement joins TRBV5-1 to TRBJ2-5, with no clear D. CDR1 SGHRS and CDR2 YFSETQ come from the germline V gene. The V end lost 4 bases, the J end lost 5 bases, and 6 bases lay between the germline ends. This CDR3 has 11 residues. The CDR3 DNA follows: TGCGCCAGCAGCCTGATGGAGACCCAGTACTTC. The encoded protein is CASSLMETQYF.

CDR3 loop: CASSLRSEEKLFF. In DNA, the CDR3 is TGTGCCAGCAGCCTCAGGTCCGAGGAAAAACTGTTTTTT. The genes are TRBV7-9 and TRBJ1-4; D is uncertain. This CDR3 has 13 residues. Germline V gene sequence: CDR1 SEHNR, CDR2 FQNEAQ (reference sequence). Trimming shortened V by 5 bases and J by 8 bases, and 12 bases separated the two germline ends.

V is TRBV10-3 and J is TRBJ2-5, with D perhaps TRBD1 or TRBD2 (5 bases each). V lost 7 bases to trimming and J lost 2 bases, with 11 bases between them. The germline CDR1 and CDR2 sequences are ENHRY and SYGVKD. The CDR3 totals 13 residues. CDR3: CAIKGTPQETQYF. CDR3 coding DNA: TGTGCCATCAAAGGGACGCCACAAGAGACCCAGTACTTC.

The chain is built from TRBV19 and TRBJ2-2; tentatively, D is TRBD2 (6 bases). CDR3 size: 15 residues. Germline V gene data show CDR1 as LNHDA and CDR2 as SQIVND (reference sequence). The V gene lost 8 bases and the J gene lost 3 bases, with 16 bases spanning the gap. CDR3 nucleotides: TGTGCCAGTGTTGATTACAGGAGGGACACCGGGGAGCTGTTTTTT. It specifies CASVDYRRDTGELFF.

The V gene is TRBV12-3 or TRBV12-4, the J gene TRBJ2-7; D perhaps matches TRBD1 (6 bases). V lost 6 bases, J lost 4 bases, and 13 bases lay in between. The CDR3 spans 13 residues. CDR3 coding DNA: TGTGCCAGCAGCCGGACAGCCCTATACGAGCAGTACTTC. This sequence encodes CASSRTALYEQYF.

The chain links TRBV28 to TRBJ1-2, with 8 nucleotides matching TRBD1. Losses at the gene ends were 6 bases for V and 5 bases for J; bases not matched to a gene: 5. This CDR3 contains 13 residues. CDR1 is MDHEN, CDR2 SYDVKM, per germline. CDR3 DNA sequence: TGTGCCAGCAGGACCGGACAGGGATATGGCTACACCTTC. It translates to CASRTGQGYGYTF.

The V call is TRBV28, the J call TRBJ2-7; 9 bases match TRBD2. The CDR3 has 17 residues. CDR1 is MDHEN, CDR2 SYDVKM, per germline. V shed 1 base, J shed 0 bases, and the junction held 7 bases outside the gene matches. This CDR3 is CASSLSPLAGTSYEQYF. CDR3 bases: TGTGCCAGCAGTTTATCCCCACTAGCGGGCACCTCCTACGAGCAGTACTTC.

The chain employs TRBV27 and TRBJ1-5; a possible D gene is TRBD1 (6 bases). The CDR3 runs to 15 residues. Trimming pared 1 base from V and 2 bases from J, leaving 9 bases between. The V gene's germline CDR1 is MNHEY and CDR2 SMNVEV (reference sequence). The CDR3 nucleotides read TGTGCCAGCAGTTTATGGGGGGCCGGCAATCAGCCCCAGCATTTT. Translation gives CASSLWGAGNQPQHF.

V and J are TRBV7-3 and TRBJ1-1; D is unclear. The length of the CDR3 is 13 residues. V lost 4 bases, J lost 6 bases, and 12 bases lay in between. Per the germline V gene, CDR1 is SGHTA and CDR2 is FQGTGA. The chain's CDR3 is CASSSQAAAEAFF. CDR3 sequence (DNA): TGTGCCAGCAGCTCCCAGGCGGCGGCTGAAGCTTTCTTT.

This clone was seen a single time. CDR3 nucleotides: TGTGCCAGCAGCCCGCGACCGGGACTGTTGTTCTTC. Its translation: CASSPRPGLLFF. The chain couples TRBV6-5 to TRBJ2-1, with D possibly TRBD2 on 6 matching bases. The CDR3 length is 12 residues. Germline V gives CDR1 MNHEY, CDR2 SVGAGI. V lost 6 bases and J lost 15, with 18 bases in between.

This rearrangement joins TRBV10-3 to TRBJ2-3; 11 nucleotides agree with TRBD2. Germline CDR1 ENHRY, CDR2 SYGVKD. This CDR3 is 17 amino acids long. The J segment lost 0 bases and the V segment lost 0 bases, leaving 2 bases of the junction unmatched. The CDR3 sequence: CAISESPSGRSTDTQYF. CDR3 sequence (DNA): TGTGCCATCAGTGAGTCTCCTAGCGGGAGGAGCACAGATACGCAGTATTTT.

The rearrangement uses TRBV27 and TRBJ2-7, with TRBD2 matching over 13 bases. The germline gives CDR1 MNHEY, CDR2 SMNVEV (reference sequence). Trimming removed 6 bases from V and 3 bases from J; junction bases left unmatched: 8. CDR3 length: 16 residues. CDR3 residues: CASSRIGLAGVYEQYF. In DNA form, the CDR3 reads TGTGCCAGCAGCAGAATCGGACTAGCGGGAGTCTACGAGCAGTACTTC.

J is TRBJ1-6 and V is TRBV5-1, with 10 bases identical to TRBD1. The CDR3 covers 15 residues. V shed 1 base, J shed 8 bases, and the junction held 3 bases outside the gene matches. CDR1 is SGHRS, CDR2 YFSETQ, per germline. The CDR3 sequence is CASSLTGTGDSPLHF. In DNA form, the CDR3 reads TGCGCCAGCAGCTTGACCGGGACAGGGGATTCACCCCTCCACTTT. Looking up the rest from reference TRBV5-1 and TRBJ1-6 gives the full variable domain: KAGVTQTPRYLIKTRGQQVTLSCSPISGHRSVSWYQQTPGQGLQFLFEYFSETQRNKGNFPGRFSGRQFSNSRSEMNVSTLELGDSALYLCASSLTGTGDSPLHFGNGTRLTVT.

The chain is built from TRBV24-1 and TRBJ1-5; D is possibly TRBD1 (5 bases). This CDR3 is 16 amino acids long. Germline V gene data show CDR1 as KGHDR and CDR2 as SFDVKD. The ends were cut back, 3 bases at V and 0 bases at J, with 11 bases in the middle. CDR3 in amino acids: CATSDPRDGSNQPQHF. The CDR3 DNA reads TGTGCCACCAGTGATCCCCGGGACGGTAGCAATCAGCCCCAGCATTTT.

The V and J genes are TRBV28 and TRBJ1-4, with D tentatively TRBD1 (6 bases). The CDR3 sequence is 15 residues long. Germline V lookup: CDR1 MDHEN, CDR2 SYDVKM. V shed 5 bases and J shed 8 bases, with 18 bases lying between them. The CDR3 spells CASSPVGGAWEKLFF. CDR3 nucleotide sequence: TGTGCCAGCAGTCCGGTGGGGGGCGCTTGGGAAAAACTGTTTTTT.